These 17 T cell receptor beta chains share one sample of origin, sequenced in a study of blood T cell repertoires in COVID-19. Sequencing used immunoSEQ multiplex PCR; TCRdb keeps in-frame clones, though not all of them. Of about 76,000 clones in the sample, approximately 80% were seen once. Sequencing was performed on peripheral blood. These receptors were collected from a woman in her fifties or sixties with acute or convalescent COVID-19.

V is TRBV28 and J is TRBJ1-5; no firm D call. V lost 3 bases, J lost 4 bases, and 10 bases lay in between. This CDR3 contains 14 residues. Germline V lookup: CDR1 MDHEN, CDR2 SYDVKM. DNA for the CDR3: TGTGCCAGCAGTTTGAGGCTCCTTAATCAGCCCCAGCATTTT. Its protein product is CASSLRLLNQPQHF.

V and J are TRBV12-3 or TRBV12-4 and TRBJ1-1, with 7 bases that match TRBD1. V lost 5 bases and J lost 0; bases outside the gene matches: 0. CDR3 length: 13 amino acids. The CDR3 nucleotides read TGTGCCAGCAGTACAGGGGTGAACACTGAAGCTTTCTTT. It yields the protein CASSTGVNTEAFF.

This clone was counted once. The chain recombines TRBV19 with TRBJ2-7; 7 nucleotides align to TRBD1. After removal of 5 bases from V and 0 bases from J, the junction contained 7 bases not matched to a gene. Germline CDR1 LNHDA, CDR2 SQIVND (reference sequence). CDR3 length: 15 amino acids. The CDR3 DNA sequence: TGTGCCAGTAGTCTCCGGACAGGTTACTCCTACGAGCAGTACTTC. The encoded protein is CASSLRTGYSYEQYF. Based on the CDR3 plus reference TRBV19 and TRBJ2-7, the full variable domain is DGGITQSPKYLFRKEGQNVTLSCEQNLNHDAMYWYRQDPGQGLRLIYYSQIVNDFQKGDIAEGYSVSREKKESFPLTVTSAQKNPTAFYLCASSLRTGYSYEQYFGPGTRLTVT.

This chain links TRBV7-9 with TRBJ2-7; tentatively, D is TRBD1 (7 bases). CDR1 and CDR2 (germline): SEHNR, FQNEAQ (reference sequence). The CDR3 is made up of 16 amino acids. Deletions cut 0 bases from V and 1 base from J, with 13 bases between. CDR3 nucleotide sequence: TGTGCCAGCAGCTTAGCGACCAGGGGGGCATCCTACGAGCAGTACTTC. It specifies CASSLATRGASYEQYF.

This clone was observed a handful of times. The rearrangement joins TRBV14 to TRBJ2-3, with 8 bases matching TRBD1. The CDR3 is made up of 13 amino acids. After removal of 1 base from V and 8 bases from J, the junction contained 2 bases not matched to a gene. Per germline, CDR1 SGHDN and CDR2 FVKESK. This CDR3 reads CASSQGTGSTQYF. The CDR3, as DNA: TGTGCCAGCAGCCAAGGGACAGGGAGTACGCAGTATTTT.

There are many counts of this clone. V is TRBV19 and J is TRBJ1-1; 9 positions agree with TRBD1. Germline CDR1 reads LNHDA; CDR2 reads SQIVND (reference sequence). The CDR3 loop spans 16 amino acids. J lost 5 bases, V lost 3 bases, and 10 bases had no gene match. The CDR3 sequence: CASSMPMDRGRTEAFF. Here the CDR3 DNA reads TGTGCCAGTAGTATGCCCATGGACAGGGGTCGGACTGAAGCTTTCTTT.

CDR3 in DNA: TGTGCCAGTAGTGATGACAGGACCGCTCCGCAGTATTTT. It encodes CASSDDRTAPQYF. This chain connects TRBV19 to TRBJ2-3; D is possibly TRBD1 (6 bases). The CDR3 runs to 13 residues. Looked up from germline, CDR1 is LNHDA and CDR2 is SQIVND (reference sequence). Trimming pared 5 bases from V and 10 bases from J, leaving 16 bases between.

This clone was seen just once. J is TRBJ2-5 and V is TRBV6-5, with D possibly TRBD1 on 5 matching bases. The germline V gene has CDR1 MNHEY and CDR2 SVGAGI. The CDR3 is made up of 13 amino acids. The V end lost 5 bases, the J end lost 1 base, and 8 bases lay between the germline ends. The CDR3: CASSPGFQETQYF. The CDR3 DNA is TGTGCCAGCAGTCCAGGGTTCCAAGAGACCCAGTACTTC.

This chain joins TRBV19 and TRBJ1-1, with D unclear. The CDR3 is 11 amino acids. Trimming cost V 8 bases and J 0 bases, with 4 bases left between them. Germline V gene sequence: CDR1 LNHDA, CDR2 SQIVND (reference sequence). The CDR3 sequence is CASGLNTEAFF. The CDR3 region has the DNA TGTGCCAGTGGGCTGAACACTGAAGCTTTCTTT.

The chain employs TRBV29-1 and TRBJ1-5; 10 nucleotides align to TRBD1. Germline CDR1 reads SQVTM; CDR2 reads ANQGSEA. Losses at the gene ends were 6 bases for V and 5 bases for J; bases not matched to a gene: 7. This CDR3 region has 14 residues. This CDR3 reads CSVLDRGLDQPQHF. CDR3 coding DNA: TGCAGCGTCTTGGACAGGGGGTTGGATCAGCCCCAGCATTTT. The complete variable domain, with remaining parts taken from reference TRBV29-1 and TRBJ1-5, reads SAVISQKPSRDICQRGTSLTIQCQVDSQVTMMFWYRQQPGQSLTLIATANQGSEATYESGFVIDKFPISRPNLTFSTLTVSNMSPEDSSIYLCSVLDRGLDQPQHFGDGTRLSIL.

The rearrangement uses TRBV4-3 and TRBJ1-2; D is ambiguous. Germline V CDR1 and CDR2: LGHNA, YSLEER. V gave up 0 bases and J gave up 2 bases, with 13 bases separating them. The CDR3 has 16 amino acids. The CDR3 DNA follows: TGCGCCAGCAGCCAAGATGGGCCTCGGGGAAACTATGGCTACACCTTC. Its translation is CASSQDGPRGNYGYTF.

This rearrangement joins TRBV3-1 (or the pseudogene TRBV3-2) to TRBJ2-5, with 10 positions matching TRBD2. The CDR3 runs 15 residues. CDR1 is LGHDT and CDR2 is YNNKEL in the germline V gene (reference sequence). V was pared by 5 bases and J by 2 bases, with 5 bases of the junction left unmatched. CDR3 region: CASSKLAGSQETQYF. The CDR3, as DNA: TGTGCCAGCAGCAAACTAGCGGGGTCACAAGAGACCCAGTACTTC.

A few counts support this clone. This chain joins TRBV7-9 and TRBJ1-2; tentative D call: TRBD1 (5 bases). The CDR3 is 14 amino acids. Trimming removed 1 base at V and 2 bases at J, with 8 bases between. Germline assignment: CDR1 SEHNR and CDR2 FQNEAQ (reference sequence). CDR3 bases: TGTGCCAGCAGCTTAGTACAGGACAACTATGGCTACACCTTC. Residues: CASSLVQDNYGYTF. The entire variable domain, with the rest obtained from reference TRBV7-9 and TRBJ1-2, is as follows: DTGVSQNPRHKITKRGQNVTFRCDPISEHNRLYWYRQTLGQGPEFLTYFQNEAQLEKSRLLSDRFSAERPKGSFSTLEIQRTEQGDSAMYLCASSLVQDNYGYTFGSGTRLTVV.

This clone was seen a few times. The V and J genes are TRBV29-1 and TRBJ1-5, with 8 bases matching TRBD1. The CDR3 consists of 14 residues. Germline CDR1 and CDR2: SQVTM and ANQGSEA. Unmatched junction bases numbered 3, after V lost 0 bases and J lost 5 bases. CDR3 in DNA: TGCAGCGTTGAAGAGACAGGGGTTGATCAGCCCCAGCATTTT. It translates to CSVEETGVDQPQHF.

This clone was seen a single time. V gene TRBV29-1 combines with J gene TRBJ1-1, with D unclear. V lost 6 bases and J lost 3, with 11 bases in between. This CDR3 contains 12 residues. Looked up from germline, CDR1 is SQVTM and CDR2 is ANQGSEA. DNA for the CDR3: TGCAGCGTCGTCCGGGATTACACTGAAGCTTTCTTT. Translation: CSVVRDYTEAFF.

This chain connects TRBV10-3 to TRBJ1-1; D perhaps matches TRBD1 (5 bases). Between the trimmed V and J ends, which lost 4 bases and 3 bases, there was a span of 9 bases. Per germline, CDR1 ENHRY and CDR2 SYGVKD. The CDR3 length is 13 residues. DNA of the CDR3: TGTGCCATCAGTGGGGAAGGGGACACTGAAGCTTTCTTT. Translation: CAISGEGDTEAFF.

The CDR3 loop is CASSQGAGGLRGETQYF. CDR3 DNA sequence: TGCGCCAGCAGCCAGGGTGCAGGGGGTTTAAGGGGAGAGACCCAGTACTTC. J is TRBJ2-5 and V is TRBV4-1, with TRBD1 matching 7 bases. The J segment lost 4 bases and the V segment lost 3 bases, leaving 14 bases of the junction unmatched. CDR3 length equals 17 residues. CDR1 MGHRA and CDR2 YSYEKL come from the germline V gene.